The following is a T cell receptor beta chain sequence with its context. The record originates from a study of OX40 agonist ivuxolimab in advanced cancers. Study-wide context: Patients treated during dose escalation were battling hepatocellular carcinoma, melanoma, renal cell or head and neck cancer.

The data were produced by immunoSEQ multiplex PCR, yet TCRdb's version contains in-frame clones alone and is incomplete. The sample has tens of thousands of clones; around 90% are singletons. Trimming took off 1 base at V and 7 bases at J, with 19 bases between the two ends. Germline CDR1 is GTSNPN and CDR2 is SVGIG (reference sequence). The CDR3 extends over 15 amino acids. The genes are TRBV30 and TRBJ1-2, with D unclear. This sequence originates from an adult with an advanced solid tumor such as melanoma, head and neck, liver or kidney cancer. The sequencing used CD4+ or CD8+ T cells sorted from blood, collected in a trial of the OX40 agonist ivuxolimab. CDR3 region: CAWSAADPKVGGYTF. As DNA, the CDR3 is TGTGCCTGGAGTGCCGCCGACCCGAAGGTAGGTGGCTACACCTTC.